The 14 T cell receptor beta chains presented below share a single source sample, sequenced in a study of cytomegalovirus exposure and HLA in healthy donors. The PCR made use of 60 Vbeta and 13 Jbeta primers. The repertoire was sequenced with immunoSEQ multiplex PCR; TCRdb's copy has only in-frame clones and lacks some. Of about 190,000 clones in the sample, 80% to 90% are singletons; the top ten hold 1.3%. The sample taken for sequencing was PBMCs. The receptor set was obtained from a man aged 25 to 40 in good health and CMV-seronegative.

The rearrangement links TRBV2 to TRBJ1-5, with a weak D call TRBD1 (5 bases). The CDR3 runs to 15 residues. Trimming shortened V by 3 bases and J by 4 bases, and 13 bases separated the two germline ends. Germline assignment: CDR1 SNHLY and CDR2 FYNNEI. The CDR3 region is CASSDYGGSNQPQHF. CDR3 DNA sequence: TGTGCCAGCAGTGATTATGGGGGGAGTAATCAGCCCCAGCATTTT. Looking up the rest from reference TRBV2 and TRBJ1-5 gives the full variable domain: EPEVTQTPSHQVTQMGQEVILRCVPISNHLYFYWYRQILGQKVEFLVSFYNNEISEKSEIFDDQFSVERPDGSNFTLKIRSTKLEDSAMYFCASSDYGGSNQPQHFGDGTRLSIL.

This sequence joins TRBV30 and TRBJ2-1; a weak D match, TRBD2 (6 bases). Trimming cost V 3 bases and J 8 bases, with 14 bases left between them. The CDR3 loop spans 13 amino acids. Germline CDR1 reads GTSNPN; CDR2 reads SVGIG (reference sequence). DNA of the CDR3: TGTGCCTGGAGCACGACGGGGGTGGATGAGCAGTTCTTC. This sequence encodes CAWSTTGVDEQFF.

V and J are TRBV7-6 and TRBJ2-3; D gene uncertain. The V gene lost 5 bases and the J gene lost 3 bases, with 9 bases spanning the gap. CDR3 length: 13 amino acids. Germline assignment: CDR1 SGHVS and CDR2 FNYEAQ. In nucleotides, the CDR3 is TGTGCCAGCAGCCGCTCCCAGACAGATACGCAGTATTTT. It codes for CASSRSQTDTQYF.

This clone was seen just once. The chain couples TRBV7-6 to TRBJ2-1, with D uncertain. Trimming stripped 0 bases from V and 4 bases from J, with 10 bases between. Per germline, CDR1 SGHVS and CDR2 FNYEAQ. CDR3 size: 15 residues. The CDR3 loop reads CASSLAPRDYNEQFF. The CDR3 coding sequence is TGTGCCAGCAGCTTAGCGCCGCGAGATTACAATGAGCAGTTCTTC. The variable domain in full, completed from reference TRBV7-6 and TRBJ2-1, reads GAGVSQSPRYKVTKRGQDVALRCDPISGHVSLYWYRQALGQGPEFLTYFNYEAQQDKSGLPNDRFSAERPEGSISTLTIQRTEQRDSAMYRCASSLAPRDYNEQFFGPGTRLTVL.

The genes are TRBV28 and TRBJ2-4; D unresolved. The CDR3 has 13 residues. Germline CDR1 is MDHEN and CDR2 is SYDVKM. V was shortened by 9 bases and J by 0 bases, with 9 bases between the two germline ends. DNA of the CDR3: TGTGCCAGTACAGATCTAGCCAAAAACATTCAGTACTTC. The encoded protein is CASTDLAKNIQYF.

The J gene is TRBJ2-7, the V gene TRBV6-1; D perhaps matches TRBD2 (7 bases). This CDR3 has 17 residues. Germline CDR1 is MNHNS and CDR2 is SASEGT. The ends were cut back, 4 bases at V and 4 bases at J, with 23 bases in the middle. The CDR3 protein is CASSGGVAGGGAYEQYF. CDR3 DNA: TGTGCCAGCAGTGGAGGGGTGGCGGGCGGGGGCGCTTACGAGCAGTACTTC.

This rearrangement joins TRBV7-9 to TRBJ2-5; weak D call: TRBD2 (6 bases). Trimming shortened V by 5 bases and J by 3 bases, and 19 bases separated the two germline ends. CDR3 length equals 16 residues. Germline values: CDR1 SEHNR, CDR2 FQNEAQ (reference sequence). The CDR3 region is CASSPSSASVKETQYF. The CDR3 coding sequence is TGTGCCAGCAGCCCGTCGTCGGCTAGCGTTAAAGAGACCCAGTACTTC.

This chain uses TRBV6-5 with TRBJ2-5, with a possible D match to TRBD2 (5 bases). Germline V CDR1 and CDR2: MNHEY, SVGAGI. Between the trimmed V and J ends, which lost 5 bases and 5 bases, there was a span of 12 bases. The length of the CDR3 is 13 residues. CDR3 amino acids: CASSIEGEETQYF. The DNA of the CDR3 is TGTGCCAGCAGTATCGAGGGTGAGGAGACCCAGTACTTC.

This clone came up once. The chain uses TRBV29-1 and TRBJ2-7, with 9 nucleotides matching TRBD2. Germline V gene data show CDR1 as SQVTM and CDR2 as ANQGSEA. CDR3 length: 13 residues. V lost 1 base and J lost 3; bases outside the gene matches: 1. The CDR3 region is CSVEVAGDYEQYF. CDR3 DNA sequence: TGCAGCGTTGAAGTAGCGGGAGACTACGAGCAGTACTTC.

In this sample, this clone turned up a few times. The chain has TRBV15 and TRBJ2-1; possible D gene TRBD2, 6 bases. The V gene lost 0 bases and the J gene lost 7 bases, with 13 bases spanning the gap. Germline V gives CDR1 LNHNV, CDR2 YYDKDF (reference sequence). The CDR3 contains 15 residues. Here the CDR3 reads CATSRDKLAVNEQFF. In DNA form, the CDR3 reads TGTGCCACCAGCAGAGATAAACTAGCTGTAAATGAGCAGTTCTTC.

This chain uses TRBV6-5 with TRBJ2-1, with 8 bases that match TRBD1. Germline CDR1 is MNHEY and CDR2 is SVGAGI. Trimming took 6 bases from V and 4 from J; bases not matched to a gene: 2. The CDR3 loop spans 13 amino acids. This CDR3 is CASRDRAYNEQFF. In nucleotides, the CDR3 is TGTGCCAGCAGGGACAGGGCTTACAATGAGCAGTTCTTC.

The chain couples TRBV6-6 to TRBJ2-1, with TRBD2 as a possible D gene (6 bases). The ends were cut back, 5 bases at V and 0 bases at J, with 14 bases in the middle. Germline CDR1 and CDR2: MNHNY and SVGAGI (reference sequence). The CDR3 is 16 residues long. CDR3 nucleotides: TGTGCCAGCAGTAGCCGGGAGAGGAGCTCCTACAATGAGCAGTTCTTC. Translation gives CASSSRERSSYNEQFF.

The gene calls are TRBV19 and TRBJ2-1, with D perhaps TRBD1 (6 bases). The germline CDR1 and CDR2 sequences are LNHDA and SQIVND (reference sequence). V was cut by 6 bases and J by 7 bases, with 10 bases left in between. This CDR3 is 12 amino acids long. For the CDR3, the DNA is TGTGCCAGTAGCAACAGGGTAAATGAGCAGTTCTTC. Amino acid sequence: CASSNRVNEQFF.

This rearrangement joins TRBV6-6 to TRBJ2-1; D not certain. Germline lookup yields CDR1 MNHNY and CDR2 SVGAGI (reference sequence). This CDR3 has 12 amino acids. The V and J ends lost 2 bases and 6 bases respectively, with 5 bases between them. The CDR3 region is CASSYRSNEQFF. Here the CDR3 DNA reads TGTGCCAGCAGTTACAGGAGCAATGAGCAGTTCTTC.